This is a list of T cell receptor beta chains from one sample in a study of blood T cells in healthy people across ages. Each CDR3 protein gets one entry after TCRdb re-called the 5' RACE reads with MiXCR. Here the sample spans 1.8 million or so distinct CDR3 sequences, approximately 39% being singletons. The source material was blood. These TCRs come from a human donor in good health. The CDR3 runs from the conserved cysteine through the conserved F or W. Fields, in order: clone size, J gene, V gene, CDR3 protein. Size values are once, few and many counts, or a class for expanded clones, and some rows have none.

>.|TRBJ2-1|TRBV4-3
CASSQFSGGNYEQFF
>many|TRBJ1-2|TRBV7-2
CASSYPGQDYGYTF
>.|TRBJ2-5|TRBV7-9
CASSRLNQETQYF
>many|TRBJ2-7|TRBV7-6
CASSSSSGTAVYEQYF
>.|TRBJ1-2|TRBV7-9
CASSISPGQGRSGYTF
>.|TRBJ2-3|TRBV5-1
CASSFWGSLTDTQYF
>.|TRBJ1-5|TRBV19
CASSIRTEQYSNQPQHF
>.|TRBJ2-3|TRBV5-1
CASSFRDRADTQYF
>.|TRBJ1-1|TRBV6-5
CASSYWVATNMNTEAFF
>.|TRBJ1-5|TRBV4-1
CASSQEMSELGIPQHF
>.|TRBJ1-1|TRBV28
CALRLSGALDTEAFF
>.|TRBJ2-7|TRBV10-2
CATQFGGLAYEQYF
>.|TRBJ1-1|TRBV7-9
CASSPIEMNTEAFF
>once|TRBJ1-2|TRBV20-1
CSARVDITGAGGGYTF
>.|TRBJ2-7|TRBV28
CASSFLGQGYEQYF
>.|TRBJ1-2|TRBV4-3
CASSQDSIGTLGGYTF
>.|TRBJ2-1|TRBV28
CASNTEGYNEQFF
>.|TRBJ2-1|TRBV11-2
CASSLDLIEQFF
>few|TRBJ2-6|TRBV12-3/TRBV12-4
CASSLSGLISGANVLTF
>.|TRBJ1-1|TRBV7-8
CASSFAFGTGGTEAFF
>once|TRBJ2-1|TRBV7-2
CASSSTGYYNEQFF
>.|TRBJ2-7|TRBV5-1
CASSVPGQGNHEQYF
>few|.|TRBV29-1
CSVELQSPSEQYF
>few|.|TRBV29-1
CSVVEGNEQYF
>few|TRBJ2-3|TRBV30
CAWSVGLAGGLSTDTQYF
>.|TRBJ2-3|TRBV5-4
CASSGTGGAPDTQYF
>.|TRBJ2-1|TRBV4-3
CASSQDLPGGPSNEQFF
>.|TRBJ1-4|TRBV5-1
CASSFVGDEKLFF
>few|TRBJ2-1|TRBV7-3
CASSLRAGVWDSSYNEQFF
>.|TRBJ1-2|TRBV15
CATSREVGVVGYGYTF
>.|TRBJ2-1|TRBV2
CASPQRTFPYNEQFF